This T cell receptor beta chain was sequenced in a study of OX40 agonist ivuxolimab in advanced cancers. Study-level information: Partial responses were achieved by three patients, of whom one had hepatocellular carcinoma and two had cutaneous melanoma. Study-wide results and caveats: The study found that CD8+ T cells averaged more expanded clones than CD4+. Low levels of normalized T-cell clonal expansion also appeared in some nonresponders.

This clone was seen once. Antigen: not known. The table came from immunoSEQ multiplex PCR; TCRdb's copy has only in-frame clones and leaves some out. This table holds about 77,000 clones, around 87% found once. With baseline, cycle 4 day 1, and cycle 7 day 1 as timepoints, blood was sampled. Germline lookup yields CDR1 SGHRS and CDR2 YFSETQ. The CDR3 runs to 16 residues. Trimming took 0 bases from V and 3 from J; bases not matched to a gene: 2. This clonotype was obtained from an adult with an advanced solid tumor such as melanoma, head and neck, liver or kidney cancer. The source was CD4+ or CD8+ T cells sorted from blood, collected in a trial of the OX40 agonist ivuxolimab. The chain recombines TRBV5-1 with TRBJ1-6, with 8 bases that match TRBD1. Here the CDR3 DNA reads TGCGCCAGCAGCTTGGGAGACAGGGGCTATAATTCACCCCTCCACTTT. Translated: CASSLGDRGYNSPLHF.